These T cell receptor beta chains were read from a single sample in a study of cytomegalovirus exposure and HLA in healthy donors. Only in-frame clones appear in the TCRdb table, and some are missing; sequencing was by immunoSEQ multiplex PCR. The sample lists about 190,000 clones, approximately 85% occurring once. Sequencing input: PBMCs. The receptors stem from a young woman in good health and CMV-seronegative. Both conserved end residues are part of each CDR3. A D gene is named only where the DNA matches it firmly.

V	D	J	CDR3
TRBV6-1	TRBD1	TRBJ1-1	CATERGQGNTEAFF
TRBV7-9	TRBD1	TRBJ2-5	CASSLGQGARETQYF
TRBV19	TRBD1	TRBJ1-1	CASSVPGQGIGTLNTEAFF
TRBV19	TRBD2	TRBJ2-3	CASSVGLAPSTDTQYF
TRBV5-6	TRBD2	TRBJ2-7	CASSKLREGDEQYF
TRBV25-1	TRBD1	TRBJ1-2	CASSLPGQGDYGYTF
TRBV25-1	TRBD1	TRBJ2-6	CASSIHRGQSGANVLTF
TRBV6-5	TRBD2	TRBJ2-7	CASSYAGLAGEYEQYF
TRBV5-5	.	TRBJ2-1	CASSPDGQMQFF
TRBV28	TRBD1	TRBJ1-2	CASRKDRVQGYTF
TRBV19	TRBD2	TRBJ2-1	CASSRAGAYNEQFF
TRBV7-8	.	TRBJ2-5	CASSSLQETQYF
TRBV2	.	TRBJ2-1	CASSGGGDSYNEQFF
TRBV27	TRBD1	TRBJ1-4	CASSDLDRGEKLFF
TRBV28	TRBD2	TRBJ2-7	CASSLSVAGEMKQYF
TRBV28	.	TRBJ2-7	CASSSWQVADEQYF
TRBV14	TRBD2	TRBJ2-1	CASSQLLAGGYNEQFF
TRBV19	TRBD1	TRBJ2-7	CASSIDLWDSYEQYF
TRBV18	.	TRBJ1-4	CASSPRTTNEKLFF
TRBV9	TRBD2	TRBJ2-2	CASSVGLAGHTGELFF
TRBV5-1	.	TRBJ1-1	CASTGNTEAFF
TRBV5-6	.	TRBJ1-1	CASSSPGQNTEAFF
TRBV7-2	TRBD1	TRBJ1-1	CASSTTGALNTEAFF
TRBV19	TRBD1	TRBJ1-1	CASSDRYLMNTEAFF
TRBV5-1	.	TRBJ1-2	CASSLGAREGYGYTF
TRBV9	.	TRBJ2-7	CASSVDGSYATEQYF
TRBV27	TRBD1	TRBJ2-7	CASRKQGAVGEQYF
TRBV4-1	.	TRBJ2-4	CASSQDVVNRAKNIQYF
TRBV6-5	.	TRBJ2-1	CASSYSRLNEQFF
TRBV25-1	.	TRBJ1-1	CASSQGARNTEAFF
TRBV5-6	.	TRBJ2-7	CASSASGAPHEQYF
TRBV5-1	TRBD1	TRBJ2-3	CASSEQGFGTDTQYF
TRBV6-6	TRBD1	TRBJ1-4	CASSPSRTGGSEKLFF
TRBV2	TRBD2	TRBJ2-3	CASSEGLAGLDTQYF
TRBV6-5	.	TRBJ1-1	CASRDHRLMNTEAFF
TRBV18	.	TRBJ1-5	CASSPKTGLQPQHF
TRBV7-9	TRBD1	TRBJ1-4	CASNPLGQLNEKLFF
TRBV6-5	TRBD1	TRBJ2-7	CASSSIRDRSYEQYF
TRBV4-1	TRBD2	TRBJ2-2	CASSQGGLAGVGTGELFF
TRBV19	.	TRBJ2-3	CASSPRQERTDTQYF
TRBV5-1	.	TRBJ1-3	CASSLDGSSGNTIYF
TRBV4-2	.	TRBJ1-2	CASSQEFATEGYYGYTF
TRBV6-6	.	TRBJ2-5	CASSYPQGSGETQYF
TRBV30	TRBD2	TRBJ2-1	CAWFSGRTSYNEQFF
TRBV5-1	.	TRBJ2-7	CASSWDGSSYEQYF
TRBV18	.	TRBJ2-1	CASSPGADSYNEQFF
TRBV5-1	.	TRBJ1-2	CASSLEAGPIYGYTF
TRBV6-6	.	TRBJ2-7	CASKGGSTSYEQYF
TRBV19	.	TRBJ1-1	CASSVSVNTEAFF
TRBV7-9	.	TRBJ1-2	CASSRDTTNYGYTF
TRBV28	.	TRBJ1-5	CASSPRVQPQHF
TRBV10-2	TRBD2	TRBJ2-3	CASSLLAGGSTQYF
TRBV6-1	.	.	CASSEGAGSYEQYF